The 23 T cell receptor beta chains below come from one sample, sequenced in a study of T cell repertoires in cytomegalovirus infection. MiXCR, applied by TCRdb to the reads, yields one record per CDR3 protein. Here the sample spans about 150,000 distinct CDR3 sequences, 23% being singletons. The specimen sequenced was PBMCs. These receptor sequences come from a human donor in good health (CMV status not recorded). Some clones in this sample may be carry-over from other donors' samples.

This clonotype was detected ten times or more. This sequence joins TRBV7-3 and TRBJ2-1; D gene uncertain. Trimming left V 1 base short and J 0 bases short, with 10 bases between. This CDR3 has 16 residues. In germline, CDR1 is SGHTA, CDR2 FQGTGA. CDR3 in amino acids: CASSLSGVSSYNEQFF. DNA of the CDR3: TGTGCCAGCAGCTTAAGTGGGGTAAGCTCCTACAATGAGCAGTTCTTC.

This clonotype showed up just once. The V call is TRBV20-1, the J call TRBJ2-5; tentative D call: TRBD2 (6 bases). The CDR3 spans 16 residues. The V gene's germline CDR1 is DFQATT and CDR2 SNEGSKA (reference sequence). The V gene lost 0 bases and the J gene lost 1 base, with 15 bases spanning the gap. CDR3 in amino acids: CSARDSAGIPQETQYF. The CDR3 DNA sequence: TGCAGTGCTAGAGATTCAGCGGGCATACCCCAAGAGACCCAGTACTTC.

The chain combines TRBV9 with TRBJ1-2; D is ambiguous. The CDR3 has 16 residues. V was clipped by 0 bases and J by 6 bases, with 18 bases between them. Germline CDR1 SGDLS, CDR2 YYNGEE. The CDR3 DNA reads TGTGCCAGCAGCGTAGGGCTGACTCCGATACTCCATGGCTACACCTTC. This sequence encodes CASSVGLTPILHGYTF.

The V call is TRBV5-3, the J call TRBJ2-7; a weak D match, TRBD2 (6 bases). TRBV5-3 is assigned to the ORF class and has an uncertain function. V lost 8 bases and J 4 bases, leaving 16 bases between the germline ends. The CDR3 contains 13 residues. The CDR3 loop is CASPRGLQYEQYF. The CDR3 nucleotides are TGTGCCAGCCCCCGGGGACTTCAATACGAGCAGTACTTC.

Notes on this clonotype: The junction shows a germline mismatch at one end, possibly a read error. V gene TRBV20-1 combines with J gene TRBJ2-1; 8 positions match TRBD2. Germline CDR1 is DFQATT and CDR2 is SNEGSKA (reference sequence). This CDR3 contains 15 residues. The CDR3 here is CSARRRGDRYTEQFF. The CDR3 DNA sequence: TGCAGTGCTAGACGGCGGGGGGACCGATACACTGAGCAGTTCTTC.

This clonotype has just a few counts. V usage is TRBV28 and J usage is TRBJ2-2; D might be TRBD1 (6 bases). The CDR3 extends over 14 amino acids. The V gene's germline CDR1 is MDHEN and CDR2 SYDVKM. CDR3 nucleotide sequence: TGTTCTTCAACAGGGAACTCCAACACCGGGGAGCTGTTTTTT. It yields the protein CSSTGNSNTGELFF.

This sequence joins TRBV29-1 and TRBJ1-1; 11 positions match TRBD1. This CDR3 is built from 13 residues. The J segment lost 4 bases and the V segment lost 7 bases, leaving 5 bases of the junction unmatched. CDR1 and CDR2 (germline): SQVTM, ANQGSEA. The DNA for the CDR3 is TGCAGCGCCCGGACAGGGGGCTTCACTGAAGCTTTCTTT. Its translation is CSARTGGFTEAFF.

This rearrangement joins TRBV20-1 to TRBJ1-2; D might be TRBD1 (5 bases). The germline V and J ends were trimmed by 2 bases and 7 bases, with 23 bases remaining between them. The CDR3 has 16 amino acids. Germline CDR1 reads DFQATT; CDR2 reads SNEGSKA (reference sequence). In nucleotides, the CDR3 is TGCAGTGCTAGACTAACGGGGGGGACCACCTGGGGTGGCTACACCTTC. It is translated as CSARLTGGTTWGGYTF.

There are many counts of this clonotype. The J gene is TRBJ1-2, the V gene TRBV7-2; D unresolved. Germline V gene data show CDR1 as SGHTA and CDR2 as FQGNSA. This CDR3 comprises 13 residues. V lost 0 bases to trimming and J lost 6 bases, with 8 bases between them. This CDR3 is CASSLARQDGYTF. CDR3 DNA: TGTGCCAGCAGCTTAGCCCGACAAGATGGCTACACCTTC.

This clonotype has a handful of counts. The J gene is TRBJ1-1, the V gene TRBV28; D uncertain. The germline V gene has CDR1 MDHEN and CDR2 SYDVKM. V was trimmed by 8 bases and J by 4 bases, leaving 8 bases between them. The CDR3 is 11 amino acids. The CDR3 loop is CASRSPTEAFF. CDR3 nucleotides: TGTGCCAGCCGCAGCCCCACTGAAGCTTTCTTT.

The V and J genes are TRBV20-1 and TRBJ1-5; D call uncertain. This CDR3 comprises 12 residues. CDR1 is DFQATT, CDR2 SNEGSKA, per germline (reference sequence). Trimming removed 1 base at V and 6 bases at J, with 7 bases between. This chain's CDR3 is CSARGMGQPQHF. The CDR3 DNA reads as TGCAGTGCTAGAGGCATGGGTCAGCCCCAGCATTTT.

This clonotype was recorded at least ten times. This chain links TRBV20-1 with TRBJ2-3; either TRBD1 or TRBD2 may fit D (6 bases each). The CDR3 has 16 amino acids. V lost 4 bases and J lost 0, with 17 bases in between. Per germline, CDR1 DFQATT and CDR2 SNEGSKA (reference sequence). CDR3 sequence reads: CSATGSGALSTDTQYF. The CDR3 nucleotides read TGCAGTGCTACAGGGTCGGGGGCGCTGAGCACAGATACGCAGTATTTT.

The chain has TRBV10-3 and TRBJ2-5; D perhaps matches TRBD2 (6 bases). The CDR3 sequence is 15 residues long. The ends were cut back, 2 bases at V and 3 bases at J, with 13 bases in the middle. The germline CDR1 and CDR2 sequences are ENHRY and SYGVKD. CDR3 in amino acids: CAISEASVGKETQYF. Here the CDR3 DNA reads TGTGCCATCAGTGAGGCTAGCGTGGGAAAAGAGACCCAGTACTTC.

The table lists this clonotype with many counts. The chain recombines TRBV7-2 with TRBJ1-5; D is ambiguous. Trimming shortened V by 2 bases and J by 3 bases, and 2 bases separated the two germline ends. Germline V lookup: CDR1 SGHTA, CDR2 FQGNSA. The CDR3 is made up of 12 amino acids. The CDR3 is CASSLNNQPQHF. The CDR3 DNA reads as TGTGCCAGCAGCTTAAACAATCAGCCCCAGCATTTT.

This clonotype has a handful of counts. V is TRBV7-3 and J is TRBJ2-1; a possible D gene is TRBD2 (7 bases). The V and J ends lost 9 bases and 7 bases respectively, with 16 bases between them. Germline assignment: CDR1 SGHTA and CDR2 FQGTGA. This CDR3 contains 13 residues. For the CDR3, the DNA is TGTGCCAGATTCGGGGGGCTGCGGAATGAGCAGTTCTTC. It encodes CARFGGLRNEQFF. Filled out from reference TRBV7-3 and TRBJ2-1, the complete variable domain reads GAGVSQTPSNKVTEKGKYVELRCDPISGHTALYWYRQSLGQGPEFLIYFQGTGAADDSGLPNDRFFAVRPEGSVSTLKIQRTERGDSAVYLCARFGGLRNEQFFGPGTRLTVL.

The chain links TRBV10-3 to TRBJ2-3; TRBD2 aligns across 9 bases. The CDR3 has 15 amino acids. The germline gives CDR1 ENHRY, CDR2 SYGVKD. J lost 5 bases, V lost 0 bases, and 3 bases had no gene match. The CDR3 DNA reads TGTGCCATCAGTGAGTCCAGCGGGGGGTTAGATACGCAGTATTTT. Translating gives CAISESSGGLDTQYF.

Concerning this clonotype itself: This may come from a read error, since a much larger clone is one base off. The chain employs TRBV7-2 and TRBJ1-1; D ambiguous. Germline CDR1 is SGHTA and CDR2 is FQGNSA. V was trimmed by 6 bases and J by 6 bases, leaving 14 bases between them. The length of the CDR3 is 13 residues. For the CDR3, the DNA is TGTGCCAGCAGTTTTGACCCCGCGGCTGAAGCTTTCTTT. It yields the protein CASSFDPAAEAFF.

In this sample, this clonotype turned up a few times. The rearrangement links TRBV4-1 to TRBJ2-5; 14 positions agree with TRBD2. CDR1 is MGHRA, CDR2 YSYEKL, per germline. There are 17 residues in the CDR3. Unmatched junction bases numbered 4, after V lost 1 base and J lost 3 bases. The CDR3 here is CASSQAGTSGRKETQYF. In DNA, the CDR3 is TGCGCCAGCAGCCAAGCCGGGACTAGCGGGAGAAAAGAGACCCAGTACTTC.

The chain recombines TRBV7-4 with TRBJ1-2, with a weak D call TRBD1 (5 bases). V was trimmed by 5 bases and J by 0 bases, leaving 13 bases between them. The CDR3 consists of 15 residues. Looked up from germline, CDR1 is SGHVT and CDR2 is SQSDAQ. The CDR3: CASSPAVGANYGYTF. Here the CDR3 DNA reads TGTGCCAGCAGCCCGGCTGTGGGGGCTAACTATGGCTACACCTTC.

This clonotype was seen only a few times. This chain connects TRBV7-6 to TRBJ1-1; D may be TRBD1 (5 bases). CDR3 length: 15 amino acids. Deletions cut 0 bases from V and 5 bases from J, with 13 bases between. Germline assignment: CDR1 SGHVS and CDR2 FNYEAQ. CDR3 protein: CASSLAGRVGTEAFF. DNA for the CDR3: TGTGCCAGCAGCTTAGCGGGCAGGGTTGGTACTGAAGCTTTCTTT. The full variable domain, its missing parts supplied by reference TRBV7-6 and TRBJ1-1, is GAGVSQSPRYKVTKRGQDVALRCDPISGHVSLYWYRQALGQGPEFLTYFNYEAQQDKSGLPNDRFSAERPEGSISTLTIQRTEQRDSAMYRCASSLAGRVGTEAFFGQGTRLTVV.

This clonotype was seen more than once but under ten times. The rearrangement uses TRBV28 and TRBJ2-1, with 10 bases identical to TRBD2. V lost 2 bases and J lost 6; bases outside the gene matches: 1. The CDR3 consists of 14 residues. Per germline, CDR1 MDHEN and CDR2 SYDVKM. In nucleotides, the CDR3 is TGTGCCAGCAGTTTAACTAGCGGGACCAATGAGCAGTTCTTC. Translating gives CASSLTSGTNEQFF.

The sample holds one count of this clonotype. It may be a read error: a sequence one base away is much more abundant. The chain carries TRBV7-2 and TRBJ2-1; 8 bases align to TRBD2. Germline V gene sequence: CDR1 SGHTA, CDR2 FQGNSA. The CDR3 has 15 residues. The CDR3 protein is CASSLGTSRHNEHFF. CDR3 nucleotides: TGTGCCAGCAGCCTCGGGACTAGTAGGCACAATGAGCATTTCTTC.

Note on this clonotype: This sequence may be a read error, since a much larger clone differs from it by one base. The chain combines TRBV12-3 or TRBV12-4 with TRBJ2-1; D is undetermined. The CDR3 loop spans 11 amino acids. The V end was cut by 6 bases, the J end by 5 bases, with 5 bases between. As DNA, the CDR3 is TGTGCCAGCAGCCCCCACAATGAGCAGTTCTTC. This sequence encodes CASSPHNEQFF.